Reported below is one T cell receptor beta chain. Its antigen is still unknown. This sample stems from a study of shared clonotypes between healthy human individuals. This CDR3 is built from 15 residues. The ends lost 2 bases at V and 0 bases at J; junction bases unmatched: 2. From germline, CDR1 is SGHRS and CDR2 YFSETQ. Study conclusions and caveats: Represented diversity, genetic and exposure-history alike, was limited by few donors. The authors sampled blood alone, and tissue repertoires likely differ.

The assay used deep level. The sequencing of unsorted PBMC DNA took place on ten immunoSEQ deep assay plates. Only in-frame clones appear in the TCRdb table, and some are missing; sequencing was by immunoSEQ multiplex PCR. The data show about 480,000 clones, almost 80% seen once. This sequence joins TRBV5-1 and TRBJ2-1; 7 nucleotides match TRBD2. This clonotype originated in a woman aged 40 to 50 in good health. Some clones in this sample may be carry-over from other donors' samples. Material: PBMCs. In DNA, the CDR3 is TGCGCCAGCAGCTTCGCGGGAGACTCCTACAATGAGCAGTTCTTC. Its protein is CASSFAGDSYNEQFF.